This is a list of T cell receptor beta chains from one sample in a study of T cell repertoires and HLA-DP antigens. The antigens these receptors bind are not known. The assay was immunoSEQ multiplex PCR, and TCRdb's table has in-frame clones only and misses some. The table lists over 100,000 clones, approximately 92% of them singletons, with less than 0.35% in the top ten. Sequencing input: CD4+ T cells from PBMCs. The receptors were gathered from a woman under 30 in good health and CMV-seronegative. Both conserved end residues are part of each CDR3. Fields, in order: CDR3 protein, CDR3 DNA, clone size, CDR3 length, V gene, D gene, J gene. A D gene is named only where the DNA matches it firmly. The size of a clone is reported for some rows only, either as once, few or many, or as a class for expanded clones.

CDR3aa: CASSVNHRGETQYF; CDR3nt: TGTGCCAGCAGCGTAAACCACAGGGGCGAGACCCAGTACTTC; abundance: .; len: 14; v_gene: TRBV9; d_gene: TRBD1; j_gene: TRBJ2-5
CDR3aa: CASSLGQGGNTEAFF; CDR3nt: TGCGCCAGCAGCTTGGGACAGGGAGGGAACACTGAAGCTTTCTTT; abundance: .; len: 15; v_gene: TRBV5-1; d_gene: TRBD1; j_gene: TRBJ1-1
CDR3aa: CASSTSGGRTEAFF; CDR3nt: .; abundance: once; len: 14; v_gene: TRBV6-5; d_gene: .; j_gene: TRBJ1-1
CDR3aa: CASRSGGSGQPQHF; CDR3nt: TGTGCCAGCAGGTCAGGGGGATCGGGTCAGCCCCAGCATTTT; abundance: few; len: 14; v_gene: TRBV6-5; d_gene: TRBD1; j_gene: TRBJ1-5
CDR3aa: CASSQAAGPQGAQYF; CDR3nt: TGTGCCAGCAGCCAAGCGGCGGGCCCTCAAGGGGCCCAGTACTTC; abundance: .; len: 15; v_gene: TRBV14; d_gene: .; j_gene: TRBJ2-5
CDR3aa: CASSLAPSGSGYNEQFF; CDR3nt: TGCGCCAGCAGCTTGGCACCTAGCGGGAGCGGGTACAATGAGCAGTTCTTC; abundance: .; len: 17; v_gene: TRBV5-1; d_gene: TRBD2; j_gene: TRBJ2-1
CDR3aa: CAISEGETYGELFF; CDR3nt: TGTGCCATCAGTGAGGGCGAGACCTACGGGGAGCTGTTTTTT; abundance: .; len: 14; v_gene: TRBV10-3; d_gene: .; j_gene: TRBJ2-2
CDR3aa: CASSPLGLAGGGGELFF; CDR3nt: TGTGCCAGCAGCCCCCTCGGTCTAGCGGGAGGGGGCGGGGAGCTGTTTTTT; abundance: .; len: 17; v_gene: TRBV6-8; d_gene: TRBD2; j_gene: TRBJ2-2
CDR3aa: CASSPRRFNTEAFF; CDR3nt: TGTGCCAGCAGCCCCCGAAGGTTTAACACTGAAGCTTTCTTT; abundance: .; len: 14; v_gene: TRBV5-8; d_gene: .; j_gene: TRBJ1-1
CDR3aa: CASSNPGRGWAQYF; CDR3nt: TGTGCCAGCAGTAACCCGGGACGCGGCTGGGCCCAGTACTTC; abundance: .; len: 14; v_gene: TRBV6-1; d_gene: .; j_gene: TRBJ2-5
CDR3aa: CASSYRQDNQPQHF; CDR3nt: TGTGCCAGCAGCTACAGACAGGATAATCAGCCCCAGCATTTT; abundance: .; len: 14; v_gene: TRBV6-5; d_gene: .; j_gene: TRBJ1-5
CDR3aa: CASSENYGNTIYF; CDR3nt: TGTGCCAGCAGTGAGAATTACGGAAACACCATATATTTT; abundance: .; len: 13; v_gene: TRBV6-1; d_gene: .; j_gene: TRBJ1-3
CDR3aa: CASSQVDTQYF; CDR3nt: TGTGCCAGCAGCCAAGTTGATACGCAGTATTTT; abundance: .; len: 11; v_gene: TRBV14; d_gene: .; j_gene: TRBJ2-3
CDR3aa: CASSYERGQPQHF; CDR3nt: TGTGCCAGCAGTTATGAACGCGGGCAGCCCCAGCATTTT; abundance: .; len: 13; v_gene: TRBV6-5; d_gene: .; j_gene: TRBJ1-5
CDR3aa: CASSPAGTGAIVAFF; CDR3nt: TGTGCCAGCAGTCCCGCGGGGACAGGGGCTATTGTAGCTTTCTTT; abundance: once; len: 15; v_gene: TRBV6-5; d_gene: TRBD1; j_gene: TRBJ1-1
CDR3aa: CASSPFMGTSNYGYTF; CDR3nt: TGCGCCAGCAGCCCTTTTATGGGGACGTCTAACTATGGCTACACCTTC; abundance: .; len: 16; v_gene: TRBV4-1; d_gene: .; j_gene: TRBJ1-2
CDR3aa: CASSQDRTDPRAFF; CDR3nt: TGCGCCAGCAGCCAAGATCGGACGGACCCGAGGGCTTTCTTT; abundance: .; len: 14; v_gene: TRBV4-1; d_gene: .; j_gene: TRBJ1-1
CDR3aa: CASSVASVGTGSGNTIYF; CDR3nt: TGTGCCAGCAGCGTAGCATCGGTCGGGACAGGGTCTGGAAACACCATATATTTT; abundance: once; len: 18; v_gene: TRBV9; d_gene: TRBD1; j_gene: TRBJ1-3
CDR3aa: CASSISAGKRQFF; CDR3nt: TGTGCCAGTAGTATCTCGGCGGGGAAGAGACAGTTCTTC; abundance: .; len: 13; v_gene: TRBV19; d_gene: .; j_gene: TRBJ2-1
CDR3aa: CASSLYGTYEQYF; CDR3nt: TGCGCCAGCAGCTTGTACGGCACCTACGAGCAGTACTTC; abundance: .; len: 13; v_gene: TRBV5-1; d_gene: .; j_gene: TRBJ2-7
CDR3aa: CASRRQGAAGNTIYF; CDR3nt: TGTGCCAGCAGGAGACAGGGGGCAGCGGGAAACACCATATATTTT; abundance: .; len: 15; v_gene: TRBV6-5; d_gene: TRBD1; j_gene: TRBJ1-3
CDR3aa: CASSLVLQNTGELFF; CDR3nt: TGCGCCAGCAGCTTGGTACTACAGAACACCGGGGAGCTGTTTTTT; abundance: .; len: 15; v_gene: TRBV5-1; d_gene: .; j_gene: TRBJ2-2
CDR3aa: CASSPTGTSGKHEQFF; CDR3nt: TGTGCCAGCTCACCGACCGGGACTAGCGGGAAGCATGAGCAGTTCTTC; abundance: .; len: 16; v_gene: TRBV18; d_gene: TRBD2; j_gene: TRBJ2-1
CDR3aa: CASSIGNSHRQPQHF; CDR3nt: TGTGCCAGTAGTATAGGTAACTCGCACCGGCAGCCCCAGCATTTT; abundance: .; len: 15; v_gene: TRBV19; d_gene: .; j_gene: TRBJ1-5
CDR3aa: CASSLIWGTAYNEQFF; CDR3nt: TGTGCCAGCAGCTTAATATGGGGGACAGCTTACAATGAGCAGTTCTTC; abundance: .; len: 16; v_gene: TRBV7-9; d_gene: TRBD1; j_gene: TRBJ2-1
CDR3aa: CASMGKAGASQETQYF; CDR3nt: TGTGCCAGCATGGGGAAAGCGGGGGCTTCCCAAGAGACCCAGTACTTC; abundance: .; len: 16; v_gene: TRBV6-6; d_gene: TRBD2; j_gene: TRBJ2-5
CDR3aa: CASRTGGTEAFF; CDR3nt: TGTGCCAGCCGGACAGGGGGCACTGAAGCTTTCTTT; abundance: .; len: 12; v_gene: TRBV6-1; d_gene: TRBD1; j_gene: TRBJ1-1
CDR3aa: CASSIPRYEQYF; CDR3nt: TGCGCCAGCAGTATACCTAGGTACGAGCAGTACTTC; abundance: once; len: 12; v_gene: TRBV10-2; d_gene: .; j_gene: TRBJ2-7
CDR3aa: CASSSPPGSPLHF; CDR3nt: TGTGCCAGCAGTTCTCCCCCCGGTTCACCCCTCCACTTT; abundance: .; len: 13; v_gene: TRBV28; d_gene: .; j_gene: TRBJ1-6
CDR3aa: CATGLAGGETQYF; CDR3nt: TGTGCCACCGGACTAGCGGGGGGGGAGACCCAGTACTTC; abundance: once; len: 13; v_gene: TRBV10-3; d_gene: TRBD2; j_gene: TRBJ2-5
CDR3aa: CASSPVAGGYNEQFF; CDR3nt: TGTGCCAGCAGCCCCGTAGCGGGAGGATACAATGAGCAGTTCTTC; abundance: .; len: 15; v_gene: TRBV7-3; d_gene: TRBD2; j_gene: TRBJ2-1
CDR3aa: CASSPGTSYEQYF; CDR3nt: TGTGCCAGCTCACCAGGGACCAGCTACGAGCAGTACTTC; abundance: once; len: 13; v_gene: TRBV18; d_gene: .; j_gene: TRBJ2-7
CDR3aa: CASSVRGNTEAFF; CDR3nt: TGTGCCAGCAGTGTCCGAGGGAACACTGAAGCTTTCTTT; abundance: .; len: 13; v_gene: TRBV28; d_gene: .; j_gene: TRBJ1-1
CDR3aa: CASSTGGGGTDTQYF; CDR3nt: TGTGCCAGTAGTACTGGGGGAGGAGGCACAGATACGCAGTATTTT; abundance: .; len: 15; v_gene: TRBV19; d_gene: .; j_gene: TRBJ2-3
CDR3aa: CASSLSRRDTGELFF; CDR3nt: TGTGCCAGCAGTTTATCGAGGCGGGACACCGGGGAGCTGTTTTTT; abundance: .; len: 15; v_gene: TRBV27; d_gene: .; j_gene: TRBJ2-2
CDR3aa: CASSLGGYEQFF; CDR3nt: TGTGCCAGCAGTTTGGGTGGTTATGAGCAGTTCTTC; abundance: .; len: 12; v_gene: TRBV28; d_gene: .; j_gene: TRBJ2-1
CDR3aa: CASSFPAGLNTQYF; CDR3nt: TGTGCCAGCAGCTTTCCAGCGGGACTAAATACGCAGTATTTT; abundance: .; len: 14; v_gene: TRBV7-2; d_gene: TRBD2; j_gene: TRBJ2-3
CDR3aa: CASSVGHPTDTQYF; CDR3nt: TGTGCCAGCAGCGTGGGCCATCCTACAGATACGCAGTATTTT; abundance: .; len: 14; v_gene: TRBV7-2; d_gene: .; j_gene: TRBJ2-3
CDR3aa: CASSPGTSGPLWGYEQYF; CDR3nt: TGTGCCAGCAGCCCCGGGACTAGCGGGCCGTTATGGGGCTACGAGCAGTACTTC; abundance: once; len: 18; v_gene: TRBV21-1; d_gene: .; j_gene: TRBJ2-7
CDR3aa: CASSAGTGVEQYF; CDR3nt: TGTGCCAGCAGTGCCGGGACAGGGGTCGAGCAGTACTTC; abundance: .; len: 13; v_gene: TRBV21-1; d_gene: .; j_gene: TRBJ2-7
CDR3aa: CASSPQWEALVSEQFF; CDR3nt: TGTGCCAGCAGCCCTCAATGGGAGGCCCTGGTTAGTGAGCAGTTCTTC; abundance: .; len: 16; v_gene: TRBV5-4; d_gene: .; j_gene: TRBJ2-1
CDR3aa: CASNGGTDTQYF; CDR3nt: TGTGCCAGCAACGGCGGGACAGATACGCAGTATTTT; abundance: .; len: 12; v_gene: TRBV2; d_gene: .; j_gene: TRBJ2-3
CDR3aa: CASSGGQDNQPQHF; CDR3nt: TGTGCCAGCAGTGGGGGACAAGATAATCAGCCCCAGCATTTT; abundance: few; len: 14; v_gene: TRBV2; d_gene: .; j_gene: TRBJ1-5
CDR3aa: CASTSTGTPNQPQHF; CDR3nt: TGTGCCAGCACCTCGACAGGGACCCCCAATCAGCCCCAGCATTTT; abundance: .; len: 15; v_gene: TRBV5-6; d_gene: TRBD1; j_gene: TRBJ1-5
CDR3aa: CASSLQVLANTGELFF; CDR3nt: TGTGCCAGCTCACTACAAGTACTAGCGAACACCGGGGAGCTGTTTTTT; abundance: .; len: 16; v_gene: TRBV18; d_gene: .; j_gene: TRBJ2-2
CDR3aa: CASSDRQGATDTQYF; CDR3nt: TGTGCCAGCAGTGATAGACAGGGGGCTACAGATACGCAGTATTTT; abundance: .; len: 15; v_gene: TRBV25-1; d_gene: TRBD1; j_gene: TRBJ2-3
CDR3aa: CASSFEGRNTGELFF; CDR3nt: TGCGCCAGCAGCTTTGAGGGCAGAAACACCGGGGAGCTGTTTTTT; abundance: .; len: 15; v_gene: TRBV5-1; d_gene: .; j_gene: TRBJ2-2
CDR3aa: CASSSKGRNTIYF; CDR3nt: TGTGCCAGTAGTAGCAAGGGAAGAAACACCATATATTTT; abundance: .; len: 13; v_gene: TRBV19; d_gene: .; j_gene: TRBJ1-3
CDR3aa: CASSEAKAGWEKLFF; CDR3nt: TGTGCCAGCAGTGAAGCAAAGGCAGGTTGGGAAAAACTGTTTTTT; abundance: .; len: 15; v_gene: TRBV2; d_gene: .; j_gene: TRBJ1-4
CDR3aa: CSVGRDAYNEQFF; CDR3nt: TGCAGCGTTGGCAGGGATGCCTACAATGAGCAGTTCTTC; abundance: .; len: 13; v_gene: TRBV29-1; d_gene: .; j_gene: TRBJ2-1
CDR3aa: CSVQTGRNTEAFF; CDR3nt: TGCAGCGTTCAAACAGGGAGGAACACTGAAGCTTTCTTT; abundance: .; len: 13; v_gene: TRBV29-1; d_gene: .; j_gene: TRBJ1-1
CDR3aa: CASSPALETQYF; CDR3nt: TGTGCCAGCTCACCAGCCTTGGAGACCCAGTACTTC; abundance: once; len: 12; v_gene: TRBV18; d_gene: .; j_gene: TRBJ2-5